This paragraph reports one T cell receptor beta chain. This specimen comes from a study of blood T cell repertoires in COVID-19. On the study more broadly: Specimens from acute and convalescent COVID-19 originated in the United States, Italy and Spain. PBMCs, B-cell-depleted T cells, or T cells were the source of the cDNA or gDNA that made up the material.

In the original analysis: The authors estimated nucleated cell counts from reference gene primer amplification. Sequencing was performed with immunoSEQ multiplex PCR; in TCRdb, only in-frame clones are kept and a portion is missing. D and trimming were read from the DNA, whereas the V and J calls and clone size are those reported in that table. The sample carries 140,000 to 150,000 clones, approximately 84% recorded once. Trimming removed 0 bases at V and 0 bases at J, with 21 bases between. This CDR3 has 19 residues. CDR1 is LNHNV and CDR2 is YYDKDF in the germline V gene (reference sequence). The clonotype comes from a woman aged 60-70 years with acute or convalescent COVID-19. The V call is TRBV15, the J call TRBJ2-7; possible D gene TRBD2, 5 bases. Sequences were obtained from peripheral blood. The CDR3 DNA reads TGTGCCACCAGCAGAGATCTTTATTCGGGGAGAATAAACTCCTACGAGCAGTACTTC. The encoded protein is CATSRDLYSGRINSYEQYF.